This T cell receptor beta chain was identified during a study of shared clonotypes between healthy human individuals. About the research overall: The cohort comprised two women and a few men. Their ages spanned 18 to 49 years. Whole-study results and caveats: Memory subsets generally showed smaller estimated richness than naive subsets did.

This clone was recorded once. Its target is not known. This same CDR3 is encoded by further DNA sequences in the sample. Germline CDR1 is SGHAT and CDR2 is FQNNGV. Trimming left V 6 bases short and J 5 bases short, with 7 bases between. The CDR3 extends over 11 amino acids. For sorted subsets, approximately 0.2 ug DNA per replicate equaled approximately 30,000 T cell genomes. Only in-frame clones appear in the TCRdb table, and some are missing; sequencing was by immunoSEQ multiplex PCR. The data show 2.3 million or so clones, over 85% seen once. This clonotype was obtained from a man aged 18 to 35 in good health. Some clones in this sample may be carry-over from other donors' samples. Sequencing was carried out using naive CD4+ T cells from PBMCs. The subset is: CD45RA+ positively selected. The chain uses TRBV11-2 and TRBJ2-5; the D is unclear. The CDR3 spells CASSTLETQYF. The CDR3 nucleotides read TGTGCCAGCAGTACCTTGGAGACCCAGTACTTC.